This passage covers 30 T cell receptor beta chains from one sample sequenced in a study of T-cell memory formation after mild COVID-19. TCRdb reprocessed the 5' RACE reads with MiXCR, giving one entry per CDR3 protein. The table records around 510,000 distinct CDR3 sequences, about a fifth of them present only once. The sample was PBMCs or a T cell subset sorted from them (not recorded which). These receptors were obtained from an adult woman who had mild COVID-19 (a few samples of this study predate the infection). Cell type and time point are not known.

The genes are TRBV27 and TRBJ2-7; D not certain. V was clipped by 6 bases and J by 3 bases, with 12 bases between them. The germline V gene encodes CDR1 MNHEY and CDR2 SMNVEV (reference sequence). This CDR3 region has 13 residues. For the CDR3, the DNA is TGTGCCAGCAGCAAATGGGCGAGCTACGAGCAGTACTTC. Protein product: CASSKWASYEQYF.

This chain connects TRBV5-6 to TRBJ2-5; tentatively, D is TRBD1 (6 bases). V was pared by 5 bases and J by 5 bases, with 22 bases between. Germline V gene data show CDR1 as SGHDT and CDR2 as YYEEEE. The CDR3 runs to 16 residues. CDR3 nucleotide sequence: TGTGCCAGCAGTCTCACCCCCGGACAGACCGGTGAGACCCAGTACTTC. It codes for CASSLTPGQTGETQYF.

The chain joins TRBV11-2 to TRBJ2-5, with D possibly being TRBD1 (6 bases). The CDR3 consists of 17 residues. Germline lookup yields CDR1 SGHAT and CDR2 FQNNGV. Trimming took 0 bases from V and 1 from J, leaving 15 bases between them. The CDR3 is CASSLDHWGLTQETQYF. CDR3 sequence (DNA): TGTGCCAGCAGCTTAGATCATTGGGGGCTAACCCAAGAGACCCAGTACTTC.

J is TRBJ2-7 and V is TRBV6-5; the D call may be TRBD1 or TRBD2 (6 bases each). Trimming left V 8 bases short and J 0 bases short, with 11 bases between. The CDR3 spans 13 residues. CDR1 and CDR2 (germline): MNHEY, SVGAGI. CDR3 loop: CASEGGSSYEQYF. The CDR3 DNA reads TGTGCCAGCGAAGGGGGGAGCTCCTACGAGCAGTACTTC.

V gene TRBV5-5 combines with J gene TRBJ2-1, with a tentative D call TRBD1 (5 bases). Germline V gives CDR1 SGHKS, CDR2 YYEKEE (reference sequence). The CDR3 contains 18 residues. V lost 3 bases to trimming and J lost 1 base, with 20 bases between them. As DNA, the CDR3 is TGTGCCAGCAGCTCAAGTGTTAGGGGCGTCGGTTCCTACAATGAGCAGTTCTTC. It encodes CASSSSVRGVGSYNEQFF.

The gene calls are TRBV4-3 and TRBJ2-1; D might be TRBD2 (5 bases). Germline values: CDR1 LGHNA, CDR2 YSLEER. V gave up 0 bases and J gave up 0 bases, with 12 bases separating them. The CDR3 length is 17 residues. CDR3 sequence: CASSQESEGSSYNEQFF. CDR3 DNA sequence: TGCGCCAGCAGCCAAGAGTCCGAGGGCAGCTCCTACAATGAGCAGTTCTTC.

For the CDR3, the DNA is TGCGCCAGCAGCTTGGATACGCGCTACAATGAGCAGTTCTTC. Amino acid sequence: CASSLDTRYNEQFF. The chain uses TRBV5-1 and TRBJ2-1, with no clear D. Trimming removed 0 bases at V and 3 bases at J, with 7 bases between. The CDR3 extends over 14 amino acids. CDR1 is SGHRS, CDR2 YFSETQ, per germline.

The sample holds many counts of this clonotype. The V gene is TRBV11-2, the J gene TRBJ2-4; D unclear. The germline V gene has CDR1 SGHAT and CDR2 FQNNGV. Trimming removed 1 base from V and 3 bases from J, with 10 bases in between. The CDR3 has 15 residues. The CDR3 here is CASSLGGLGKNIQYF. Here the CDR3 DNA reads TGTGCCAGCAGCTTAGGGGGTTTGGGCAAAAACATTCAGTACTTC.

The chain employs TRBV5-1 and TRBJ1-1, with D possibly matching TRBD1 (6 bases). The CDR3 is 15 residues long. The germline V and J ends were trimmed by 1 base and 2 bases, with 12 bases remaining between them. Germline CDR1 SGHRS, CDR2 YFSETQ. In DNA, the CDR3 is TGCGCCAGCAGCTTGAAGCAGGGGTATAACACTGAAGCTTTCTTT. Translation: CASSLKQGYNTEAFF.

This chain joins TRBV7-9 and TRBJ2-5; 7 nucleotides align to TRBD2. Germline lookup yields CDR1 SEHNR and CDR2 FQNEAQ (reference sequence). The CDR3 length is 15 residues. V shed 4 bases, J shed 4 bases, and the junction held 9 bases outside the gene matches. CDR3 in DNA: TGTGCCAGCAGCTCCAAGGGAGGGCTCACAGAGACCCAGTACTTC. It specifies CASSSKGGLTETQYF.

The chain couples TRBV5-1 to TRBJ1-4, with unresolved D. CDR3 length: 14 amino acids. Germline CDR1 SGHRS, CDR2 YFSETQ. V shed 1 base and J shed 0 bases, with 4 bases lying between them. The chain's CDR3 is CASSLTTTNEKLFF. CDR3 coding DNA: TGCGCCAGCAGCTTGACAACAACTAATGAAAAACTGTTTTTT.

The chain is built from TRBV30 and TRBJ2-1, with 7 bases lining up with TRBD2. The CDR3 length is 17 residues. CDR1 is GTSNPN and CDR2 is SVGIG in the germline V gene (reference sequence). Losses at the gene ends were 1 base for V and 3 bases for J; bases not matched to a gene: 12. The CDR3 loop reads CAWSAMRSGVLYNEQFF. CDR3 sequence (DNA): TGTGCCTGGAGTGCCATGAGAAGCGGGGTACTCTACAATGAGCAGTTCTTC.

A remark on this clonotype: Only one base separates this from a far larger clonotype, so it likely reflects a read error. The chain couples TRBV7-3 to TRBJ1-5; no clear D. The length of the CDR3 is 13 residues. CDR1 SGHTA and CDR2 FQGTGA come from the germline V gene. Trimming removed 1 base from V and 3 bases from J, with 4 bases in between. In DNA form, the CDR3 reads TGTGCCAGCAGCTTAAGGGCCAATCAGCCCCAGCATTTT. It yields the protein CASSLRANQPQHF. The full variable domain, with the rest looked up from reference TRBV7-3 and TRBJ1-5, is GAGVSQTPSNKVTEKGKYVELRCDPISGHTALYWYRQSLGQGPEFLIYFQGTGAADDSGLPNDRFFAVRPEGSVSTLKIQRTERGDSAVYLCASSLRANQPQHFGDGTRLSIL.

The gene calls are TRBV7-9 and TRBJ2-7; tentative D call: TRBD1 (6 bases). The CDR3 runs 15 residues. V was cut by 2 bases and J by 5 bases, with 16 bases left in between. Germline V gene sequence: CDR1 SEHNR, CDR2 FQNEAQ (reference sequence). CDR3 protein: CASSLPQGIRNEQYF. The CDR3 DNA sequence: TGTGCCAGCAGCTTACCCCAGGGGATCCGCAACGAGCAGTACTTC.

In this sample, this clonotype turned up a few times. CDR3 DNA: TGTGCCAGCTCACCCCCTTTACGCACTGAAGCTTTCTTT. Its translation is CASSPPLRTEAFF. The chain combines TRBV18 with TRBJ1-1; D remains unclear. Trimming took 3 bases from V and 4 from J, leaving 9 bases between them. This CDR3 has 13 residues. Germline lookup yields CDR1 KGHSH and CDR2 LQKENI.

In its sample, this clonotype was seen a few times. This chain connects TRBV11-3 to TRBJ1-2; TRBD1 agrees at 10 bases. CDR1 SGHNT and CDR2 YENEEA come from the germline V gene. This CDR3 has 14 residues. Trimming took 6 bases from V and 3 from J; bases not matched to a gene: 4. The CDR3 bases are TGTGCCAGCAGTTCGGGACAGGGGTACTATGGCTACACCTTC. It is translated as CASSSGQGYYGYTF. Supplemented by reference TRBV11-3 and TRBJ1-2, the full variable domain reads EAGVVQSPRYKIIEKKQPVAFWCNPISGHNTLYWYLQNLGQGPELLIRYENEEAVDDSQLPKDRFSAERLKGVDSTLKIQPAELGDSAVYLCASSSGQGYYGYTFGSGTRLTVV.

This clonotype was observed a handful of times. The chain joins TRBV7-3 to TRBJ1-1; D is possibly TRBD1 (5 bases). The CDR3 covers 15 residues. The V gene's germline CDR1 is SGHTA and CDR2 FQGTGA. The V gene lost 5 bases and the J gene lost 1 base, with 14 bases spanning the gap. CDR3 protein: CASSPQGLQNTEAFF. The CDR3 DNA sequence: TGTGCCAGCAGCCCCCAGGGACTACAGAACACTGAAGCTTTCTTT.

The rearrangement uses TRBV9 and TRBJ1-5; D gene uncertain. The V end lost 3 bases, the J end lost 6 bases, and 16 bases lay between the germline ends. The germline V gene has CDR1 SGDLS and CDR2 YYNGEE. The CDR3 extends over 15 amino acids. The DNA of the CDR3 is TGTGCCAGCAGCGCGAACGGGAGGGTCGGTCAGCCCCAGCATTTT. Protein: CASSANGRVGQPQHF.

This chain joins TRBV12-3 or TRBV12-4 and TRBJ1-3; D gene unclear. V gave up 2 bases and J gave up 1 base, with 12 bases separating them. CDR3 length: 16 residues. CDR3 region: CASSLSLPGSGNTIYF. The CDR3 region has the DNA TGTGCCAGCAGTTTAAGTCTCCCTGGATCTGGAAACACCATATATTTT.

This clonotype has more than one count but fewer than ten. V and J are TRBV6-5 and TRBJ1-2; 8 bases are shared with TRBD1. The CDR3 sequence is 16 residues long. V dropped 5 bases and J dropped 4; count of bases not matched to a gene: 12. Germline loops: CDR1 MNHEY, CDR2 SVGAGI. CDR3 in amino acids: CASSPTQGAYSYGYTF. The CDR3 DNA reads TGTGCCAGCAGTCCTACTCAGGGGGCATATAGCTATGGCTACACCTTC.

V usage is TRBV19 and J usage is TRBJ2-1, with D perhaps TRBD2 (6 bases). Trimming cost V 3 bases and J 9 bases, with 15 bases left between them. The CDR3 consists of 14 residues. Germline values: CDR1 LNHDA, CDR2 SQIVND (reference sequence). CDR3 sequence: CASSMGLLGGEQFF. DNA for the CDR3: TGTGCCAGTAGTATGGGACTCTTAGGAGGTGAGCAGTTCTTC.

The chain recombines TRBV7-6 with TRBJ2-7, with D unclear. The CDR3 consists of 15 residues. Trimming stripped 5 bases from V and 0 bases from J, with 14 bases between. Germline values: CDR1 SGHVS, CDR2 FNYEAQ. CDR3 in DNA: TGTGCCAGCAGCCCCTCGGCGGATTACTCCTACGAGCAGTACTTC. It is translated as CASSPSADYSYEQYF.

The rearrangement joins TRBV20-1 to TRBJ2-5, with 12 bases identical to TRBD2. The CDR3 totals 15 residues. V was clipped by 5 bases and J by 1 base; unmatched bases: 5. The germline V gene has CDR1 DFQATT and CDR2 SNEGSKA (reference sequence). Here the CDR3 reads CSAPSGGEIQETQYF. CDR3 DNA: TGCAGTGCTCCTAGCGGGGGGGAAATCCAAGAGACCCAGTACTTC.

This clonotype was counted only a few times. The V call is TRBV12-3 or TRBV12-4, the J call TRBJ1-2, with TRBD1 matching over 8 bases. Losses at the gene ends were 3 bases for V and 7 bases for J; bases not matched to a gene: 13. The CDR3 is made up of 16 amino acids. The CDR3 loop is CASSLGTGSFLAGYTF. As DNA, the CDR3 is TGTGCCAGCAGTTTGGGGACAGGTTCATTTCTAGCTGGCTACACCTTC.

This clonotype has only a few counts. The rearrangement uses TRBV4-2 and TRBJ1-1; 7 nucleotides line up with TRBD1. The CDR3 totals 13 residues. Germline assignment: CDR1 LGHNA and CDR2 YNFKEQ. With V trimmed by 7 bases and J by 5 bases, 7 bases remained unmatched. The CDR3 DNA follows: TGTGCCAGCACCTCGCAGGGGGGTACTGAAGCTTTCTTT. This sequence encodes CASTSQGGTEAFF.

The J gene is TRBJ1-1, the V gene TRBV20-1, with D possibly TRBD1 on 6 matching bases. The germline CDR1 and CDR2 sequences are DFQATT and SNEGSKA (reference sequence). The CDR3 spans 12 residues. V was trimmed by 4 bases and J by 3 bases, leaving 9 bases between them. CDR3 in DNA: TGCAGTGCTATCGGACAGCACACTGAAGCTTTCTTT. This encodes CSAIGQHTEAFF.

V usage is TRBV19 and J usage is TRBJ2-7, with 9 bases identical to TRBD2. The germline gives CDR1 LNHDA, CDR2 SQIVND (reference sequence). V gave up 6 bases and J gave up 3 bases; unmatched junction bases: 6. This CDR3 has 14 amino acids. The CDR3 region has the DNA TGTGCCAGTAGGCCTAGCGGGAACCTCTACGAGCAGTACTTC. Its protein product is CASRPSGNLYEQYF.

V gene TRBV20-1 combines with J gene TRBJ2-7; maybe TRBD1 (5 bases). This CDR3 is built from 15 residues. Germline assignment: CDR1 DFQATT and CDR2 SNEGSKA (reference sequence). Trimming shortened V by 0 bases and J by 1 base, and 13 bases separated the two germline ends. The CDR3 sequence: CSAREEGGQSYEQYF. The CDR3 DNA reads as TGCAGTGCTAGAGAAGAAGGCGGACAATCCTACGAGCAGTACTTC.

The chain joins TRBV5-1 to TRBJ2-2; a possible D gene is TRBD2 (6 bases). The V end lost 5 bases, the J end lost 6 bases, and 11 bases lay between the germline ends. Germline CDR1 is SGHRS and CDR2 is YFSETQ. The CDR3 length is 13 residues. Written as DNA, the CDR3 is TGCGCCAGCAGGGAGGGCTCGGCCGGGGAGCTGTTTTTT. Its protein product is CASREGSAGELFF.

The table lists this clonotype with many counts. CDR3 nucleotides: TGTGCCAGCTCACCCTCCGACAGTAGAGAGCAGTACTTC. Its protein product is CASSPSDSREQYF. The chain uses TRBV18 and TRBJ2-7, with a possible D match to TRBD1 (5 bases). This CDR3 has 13 residues. Germline V gene data show CDR1 as KGHSH and CDR2 as LQKENI. V was trimmed by 3 bases and J by 7 bases, leaving 13 bases between them.